Shown below are 28 T cell receptor beta chains from a single sample sequenced in a study of blood T cell repertoires in COVID-19. Libraries were prepared by immunoSEQ multiplex PCR; TCRdb keeps only in-frame clonotypes and omits some of them. The sample lists 150,000 to 200,000 clones, approximately 80% occurring once. The sequenced sample was peripheral blood. Every receptor here comes from a woman of 80 years or more with active or convalescent COVID-19.

The chain is built from TRBV7-2 and TRBJ1-5, with a possible D match to TRBD1 (5 bases). Trimming stripped 5 bases from V and 4 bases from J, with 12 bases between. Germline values: CDR1 SGHTA, CDR2 FQGNSA. The CDR3 is made up of 14 amino acids. CDR3 region: CASSPYGANQPQHF. The CDR3 region has the DNA TGTGCCAGCAGCCCCTATGGGGCAAATCAGCCCCAGCATTTT.

As regards this clone: Sequence at one end of the junction differs from germline and may be a read error. The chain recombines TRBV6-5 with TRBJ2-7, with D perhaps TRBD1 (6 bases). CDR3 length: 10 residues. Germline-derived CDR1 and CDR2 are MNHEY and SVGAGI. Here the CDR3 reads CASSRQAMDF. Written as DNA, the CDR3 is TGTGCCAGCAGTCGACAGGCCATGGACTTC.

The chain carries TRBV7-2 and TRBJ1-2; TRBD1 matches at 10 bases. Trimming took 5 bases from V and 8 from J; bases not matched to a gene: 11. Germline-derived CDR1 and CDR2 are SGHTA and FQGNSA. The CDR3 contains 15 residues. CDR3 sequence (DNA): TGTGCCAGCAGCCTAAGACAGGGGGCCAGTAGAGGCTACACCTTC. This codes for CASSLRQGASRGYTF. Filled out from reference TRBV7-2 and TRBJ1-2, the complete variable domain reads GAGVSQSPSNKVTEKGKDVELRCDPISGHTALYWYRQSLGQGLEFLIYFQGNSAPDKSGLPSDRFSAERTGGSVSTLTIQRTQQEDSAVYLCASSLRQGASRGYTFGSGTRLTVV.

V gene TRBV5-6 combines with J gene TRBJ1-1; 7 nucleotides match TRBD1. CDR1 and CDR2 from the germline V gene are SGHDT and YYEEEE. The ends lost 0 bases at V and 0 bases at J; junction bases unmatched: 8. The CDR3 contains 17 residues. The CDR3 region has the DNA TGTGCCAGCAGCTTGGGAACGCGGACAGGCTTGAACACTGAAGCTTTCTTT. Translation: CASSLGTRTGLNTEAFF.

J is TRBJ2-1 and V is TRBV2; 7 nucleotides match TRBD1. Per the germline V gene, CDR1 is SNHLY and CDR2 is FYNNEI. J lost 5 bases, V lost 6 bases, and 4 bases had no gene match. The CDR3 has 13 amino acids. The CDR3 loop reads CASSYGTDNEQFF. The CDR3 DNA reads as TGTGCCAGCAGCTATGGGACAGACAATGAGCAGTTCTTC.

The genes are TRBV12-3 or TRBV12-4 and TRBJ2-6; D gene ambiguous. This CDR3 is 13 amino acids long. The V and J ends lost 4 bases and 1 base respectively, with 2 bases between them. The CDR3 here is CASSSSGANVLTF. The CDR3 DNA sequence: TGTGCCAGCAGTTCTTCTGGGGCCAACGTCCTGACTTTC.

The genes are TRBV3-1 (or the pseudogene TRBV3-2) and TRBJ1-2, with a tentative D call TRBD1 (5 bases). V was cut by 0 bases and J by 2 bases, with 19 bases left in between. CDR3 size: 18 residues. The germline gives CDR1 LGHDT, CDR2 YNNKEL (reference sequence). Here the CDR3 reads CASSQEPTTETENYGYTF. The CDR3 DNA follows: TGTGCCAGCAGCCAAGAACCTACAACCGAGACAGAAAACTATGGCTACACCTTC.

The CDR3 nucleotides are TGCGCCAGCAGTGAGGGGGGCAATACGCAGTATTTT. This encodes CASSEGGNTQYF. V and J are TRBV10-1 and TRBJ2-3; possibly TRBD1 for D (6 bases). Trimming removed 2 bases from V and 7 bases from J, with 7 bases in between. The V gene's germline CDR1 is WNHNN and CDR2 SYGVQD (reference sequence). The CDR3 spans 12 residues.

The rearrangement joins TRBV7-2 to TRBJ2-1, with 7 bases aligning to TRBD2. CDR3 size: 14 residues. Trimming at V came to 1 base and at J to 5 bases, leaving 2 bases not matched to a gene. CDR1 and CDR2 (germline): SGHTA, FQGNSA. The CDR3, as DNA: TGTGCCAGCAGCTTAGAGAGCGGGAACAATGAGCAGTTCTTC. This encodes CASSLESGNNEQFF.

The rearrangement joins TRBV19 to TRBJ1-4, with unresolved D. V was shortened by 4 bases and J by 0 bases, with 12 bases between the two germline ends. Germline CDR1 is LNHDA and CDR2 is SQIVND (reference sequence). The CDR3 consists of 16 residues. The CDR3 region has the DNA TGTGCCAGTAGTAAACGGGAGGCGGCAACTAATGAAAAACTGTTTTTT. It translates to CASSKREAATNEKLFF. The full variable domain, rest sourced from reference TRBV19 and TRBJ1-4, is DGGITQSPKYLFRKEGQNVTLSCEQNLNHDAMYWYRQDPGQGLRLIYYSQIVNDFQKGDIAEGYSVSREKKESFPLTVTSAQKNPTAFYLCASSKREAATNEKLFFGSGTQLSVL.

This chain links TRBV7-6 with TRBJ2-1; 11 nucleotides align to TRBD2. CDR1 is SGHVS, CDR2 FNYEAQ, per germline. With V trimmed by 5 bases and J by 0 bases, 3 bases remained unmatched. There are 16 residues in the CDR3. The chain's CDR3 is CASSPTSGSSYNEQFF. CDR3 DNA sequence: TGTGCCAGCAGCCCTACTAGCGGGAGCTCCTACAATGAGCAGTTCTTC.

The chain has TRBV19 and TRBJ2-7, with a possible D match to TRBD2 (6 bases). Looked up from germline, CDR1 is LNHDA and CDR2 is SQIVND (reference sequence). Trimming removed 6 bases from V and 0 bases from J, with 12 bases in between. CDR3 size: 14 residues. The CDR3 DNA is TGTGCCAGTAGGGGGACTGCCAGCTCCTACGAGCAGTACTTC. Protein product: CASRGTASSYEQYF. The variable domain in full, with the rest retrieved from reference TRBV19 and TRBJ2-7, is DGGITQSPKYLFRKEGQNVTLSCEQNLNHDAMYWYRQDPGQGLRLIYYSQIVNDFQKGDIAEGYSVSREKKESFPLTVTSAQKNPTAFYLCASRGTASSYEQYFGPGTRLTVT.

This clone was seen more than once but under ten times. The rearrangement uses TRBV29-1 and TRBJ1-3, with unresolved D. V shed 1 base and J shed 8 bases, with 3 bases lying between them. Germline CDR1 SQVTM, CDR2 ANQGSEA. This CDR3 has 10 residues. The CDR3 DNA sequence: TGCAGCGTTGAAGGCGACACCATATATTTT. Encoded protein: CSVEGDTIYF.

The chain carries TRBV21-1 and TRBJ2-7; whether TRBD1, the table's D call, matches the DNA was not checked. TRBV21-1 is a pseudogene segment. This CDR3 spans 18 amino acids. DNA of the CDR3: TGTGCCAGCAGCAAGGAGGACAGGCCCCACCATTATCCCTACGAGCAGTACTTC. This gives the protein CASSKEDRPHHYPYEQYF.

The V call is TRBV2, the J call TRBJ1-1; D gene ambiguous. There are 14 residues in the CDR3. Germline assignment: CDR1 SNHLY and CDR2 FYNNEI. Trimming stripped 3 bases from V and 0 bases from J, with 8 bases between. The DNA of the CDR3 is TGTGCCAGCAGTGAGGCGGATATGAACACTGAAGCTTTCTTT. Protein sequence: CASSEADMNTEAFF.

This rearrangement joins TRBV20-1 to TRBJ1-2; perhaps TRBD1 as D (6 bases). V shed 8 bases and J shed 8 bases, with 15 bases lying between them. The CDR3 consists of 11 residues. Per germline, CDR1 DFQATT and CDR2 SNEGSKA (reference sequence). This chain's CDR3 is CSTYRADGYTF. CDR3 coding DNA: TGCAGTACTTACAGGGCCGACGGCTACACCTTC.

As concerns this clone: Other nucleotide sequences in the sample specify the same CDR3. The chain is built from TRBV30 and TRBJ1-1, with TRBD1 as a possible D gene (5 bases). The CDR3 sequence is 13 residues long. CDR1 and CDR2 (germline): GTSNPN, SVGIG (reference sequence). Trimming cost V 1 base and J 5 bases, with 11 bases left between them. CDR3 coding DNA: TGTGCCTGGAGTGGGCAGGGTGGAACTGAAGCTTTCTTT. It codes for CAWSGQGGTEAFF. Filled out from reference TRBV30 and TRBJ1-1, the complete variable domain reads SQTIHQWPATLVQPVGSPLSLECTVEGTSNPNLYWYRQAAGRGLQLLFYSVGIGQISSEVPQNLSASRPQDRQFILSSKKLLLSDSGFYLCAWSGQGGTEAFFGQGTRLTVV.

The rearrangement joins TRBV6-5 to TRBJ1-1; D might be TRBD1 (5 bases). The CDR3 contains 15 residues. The germline gives CDR1 MNHEY, CDR2 SVGAGI. V shed 2 bases and J shed 0 bases, with 10 bases lying between them. CDR3: CASSYGGIMNTEAFF. DNA of the CDR3: TGTGCCAGCAGTTACGGGGGGATCATGAACACTGAAGCTTTCTTT.

V and J are TRBV3-1 (or the pseudogene TRBV3-2) and TRBJ1-1; no clear D gene. CDR3 length equals 16 residues. CDR1 is LGHDT, CDR2 YNNKEL, per germline (reference sequence). Trimming pared 4 bases from V and 4 bases from J, leaving 19 bases between. The DNA of the CDR3 is TGTGCCAGCAGCCGGCTGGTCGGAAGCCAGGCCACTGAAGCTTTCTTT. This gives the protein CASSRLVGSQATEAFF.

The chain links TRBV6-5 to TRBJ1-2, with 8 positions matching TRBD1. V shed 6 bases and J 2 bases; nucleotides not matched to a gene: 8. The CDR3 consists of 15 residues. Per germline, CDR1 MNHEY and CDR2 SVGAGI. CDR3 region: CASSSYWTGNYGYTF. The CDR3 nucleotides are TGTGCCAGCAGCTCTTACTGGACAGGGAACTATGGCTACACCTTC.

This chain uses TRBV18 with TRBJ2-1; 10 bases are shared with TRBD2. The germline gives CDR1 KGHSH, CDR2 LQKENI. The V and J ends lost 2 bases and 0 bases, in that order; junction bases with no gene match: 7. The CDR3 length is 18 residues. CDR3 in DNA: TGTGCCAGCTCACCAGCTAGCGGGGGTCCAAGCTCCTACAATGAGCAGTTCTTC. Protein sequence: CASSPASGGPSSYNEQFF.

The V and J genes are TRBV2 and TRBJ1-2; TRBD1 matches at 8 bases. CDR1 SNHLY and CDR2 FYNNEI come from the germline V gene. The CDR3 spans 16 residues. Trimming removed 3 bases from V and 4 bases from J; junction bases left unmatched: 10. CDR3 residues: CASSDPRQGFGYGYTF. CDR3 coding DNA: TGTGCCAGCAGTGACCCGCGACAGGGGTTTGGCTATGGCTACACCTTC.

V and J are TRBV9 and TRBJ1-1, with 7 bases identical to TRBD1. There are 15 residues in the CDR3. J was trimmed by 3 bases and V by 0 bases; bases with no gene match: 5. The germline V gene encodes CDR1 SGDLS and CDR2 YYNGEE. CDR3 in amino acids: CASSVATGRDTEAFF. The CDR3 DNA reads TGTGCCAGCAGCGTAGCGACAGGGCGGGACACTGAAGCTTTCTTT.

The chain combines TRBV7-2 with TRBJ2-3, with 8 bases aligning to TRBD2. The J segment lost 0 bases and the V segment lost 1 base, leaving 9 bases of the junction unmatched. Germline CDR1 is SGHTA and CDR2 is FQGNSA. The CDR3 runs to 18 residues. The CDR3 region is CASSLVSGGLLSTDTQYF. The CDR3 DNA follows: TGTGCCAGCAGCTTAGTCAGCGGGGGCCTCCTTAGCACAGATACGCAGTATTTT.

V and J are TRBV7-8 and TRBJ2-6; the D gene is possibly TRBD1 (6 bases). Trimming shortened V by 3 bases and J by 2 bases, and 14 bases separated the two germline ends. Germline assignment: CDR1 SGHVS and CDR2 FQNEAQ. CDR3 length: 17 residues. CDR3 sequence: CASSLLIQGPGANVLTF. DNA of the CDR3: TGTGCCAGCAGCTTGCTTATACAGGGCCCTGGGGCCAACGTCCTGACTTTC.

V and J are TRBV7-2 and TRBJ2-7; D might be TRBD1 (5 bases). Trimming removed 4 bases from V and 0 bases from J, with 13 bases in between. Germline V gives CDR1 SGHTA, CDR2 FQGNSA. The CDR3 is 15 amino acids. CDR3 DNA: TGTGCCAGCAGCTCCCCAGGGTCCCCCTCCTACGAGCAGTACTTC. It codes for CASSSPGSPSYEQYF.

V gene TRBV5-1 combines with J gene TRBJ1-2; D call uncertain. Germline loops: CDR1 SGHRS, CDR2 YFSETQ. V was cut by 4 bases and J by 1 base, with 11 bases left in between. This CDR3 has 14 amino acids. This chain's CDR3 is CASSTLDVNYGYTF. DNA for the CDR3: TGCGCCAGCAGCACCCTAGATGTTAACTATGGCTACACCTTC.

This chain links TRBV7-8 with TRBJ2-5; 10 nucleotides match TRBD2. The CDR3 has 16 residues. J gave up 2 bases and V 4 bases, and 7 bases lay outside the gene matches. The germline CDR1 and CDR2 sequences are SGHVS and FQNEAQ. Here the CDR3 DNA reads TGTGCCAGCAGCTCCCGGACTAGCGGAACTCAAGAGACCCAGTACTTC. It is translated as CASSSRTSGTQETQYF.